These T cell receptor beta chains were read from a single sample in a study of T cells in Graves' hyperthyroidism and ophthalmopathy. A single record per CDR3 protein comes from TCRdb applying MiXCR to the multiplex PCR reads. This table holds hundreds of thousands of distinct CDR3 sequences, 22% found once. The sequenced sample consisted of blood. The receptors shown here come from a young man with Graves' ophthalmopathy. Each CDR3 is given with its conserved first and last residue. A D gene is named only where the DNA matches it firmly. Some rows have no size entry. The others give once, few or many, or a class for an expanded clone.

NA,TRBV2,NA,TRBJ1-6,TGTGCCAGCACCCCGAATTCCTGGGGGGCCTACCACTTT,CASTPNSWGAYHF
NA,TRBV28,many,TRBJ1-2,TGTGCCAGCAGTGGCACGCGGCCCGTTAATTATGGCTACACCTTC,CASSGTRPVNYGYTF
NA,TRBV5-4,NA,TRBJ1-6,TGTGCCAGCAGCTTGGCAGGGATGTTTTCACCCCTCCACTTT,CASSLAGMFSPLHF
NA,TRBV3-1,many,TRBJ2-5,TGTGCCAGCAGCCAACTCCGGGACGGAAGCAAGAGGACCCAGTACTTC,CASSQLRDGSKRTQYF
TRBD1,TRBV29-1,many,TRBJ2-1,TGCAGCGTTGAATTAGTGGGACAGGGGGCAAACTACAATGAGCAGTTCTTC,CSVELVGQGANYNEQFF
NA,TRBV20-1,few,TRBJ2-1,TGCAGTGCTAAACGGGTGGGTGAGCAGTTCTTC,CSAKRVGEQFF
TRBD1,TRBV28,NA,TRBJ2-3,TGTGCCAGCAGCGCCGGGACAGGGGCCACAGATACGCAGTATTTT,CASSAGTGATDTQYF
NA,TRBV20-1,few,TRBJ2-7,TGCAGTGCTAGATGGCGGGTCGGGGCCTACGAGCAGTACTTC,CSARWRVGAYEQYF
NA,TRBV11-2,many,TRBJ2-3,TGTGCCAGCAGCTTAGCCAGGCCGGGCGATACGCAGTATTTT,CASSLARPGDTQYF
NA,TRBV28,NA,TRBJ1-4,TGTGCCAGCAGGGGACCCGGGGCGGGTAATGAAAAACTGTTTTTT,CASRGPGAGNEKLFF
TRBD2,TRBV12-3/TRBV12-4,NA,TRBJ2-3,TGTGCCAGCAGTTTTCCTCCGGGCGGGAGTGTCGCAGATACGCAGTATTTT,CASSFPPGGSVADTQYF
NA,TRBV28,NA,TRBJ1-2,TGTGCCAGCAGTTTATTAGAGTATGGCTACACCTTC,CASSLLEYGYTF
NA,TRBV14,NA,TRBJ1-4,TGTGCCAGCAGCCAAGTTTTATCGGGATATGGTGAAAAACTGTTTTTT,CASSQVLSGYGEKLFF
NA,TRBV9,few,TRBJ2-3,TGTGCCAGCAGCGTACAGGAGTCTCTTCCAGATACGCAGTATTTT,CASSVQESLPDTQYF
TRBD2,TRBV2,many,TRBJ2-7,TGTGCCAGCAGCCGGACTAGCGGGGGCAACGAGCAGTACTTC,CASSRTSGGNEQYF
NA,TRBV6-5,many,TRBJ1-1,TGTGCCAGCAGTTACTCGGTGAACACTGAAGCTTTCTTT,CASSYSVNTEAFF
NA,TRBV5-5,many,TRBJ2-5,TGTGCCAGCAGCTTGGTTTTAGAGACCCAGTACTTC,CASSLVLETQYF
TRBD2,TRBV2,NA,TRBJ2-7,TGTGCCAGCACCCTCGAGATAGCGGGAGCCGAGCAGTACTTC,CASTLEIAGAEQYF
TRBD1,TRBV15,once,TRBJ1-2,TGTGCCACCAGCAGAGATGGACAGGGAGGCTATGGCTACACCTTC,CATSRDGQGGYGYTF
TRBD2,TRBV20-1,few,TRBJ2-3,TGCAGCTTTCAGGGAACTAGCGGGTTTACAGATACGCAGTATTTT,CSFQGTSGFTDTQYF
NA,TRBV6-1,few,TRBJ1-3,TGTGCCAGCAGTGAACACTCTGGAAACACCATATATTTT,CASSEHSGNTIYF
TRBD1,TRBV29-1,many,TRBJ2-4,TGCAGCGTTCGAGGACAGGGCCTATCCAAAAACATTCAGTACTTC,CSVRGQGLSKNIQYF
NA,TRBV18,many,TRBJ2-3,TGTGCCAGCTCACGACCGGGACGAAGGCACCCAGATACGCAGTATTTT,CASSRPGRRHPDTQYF
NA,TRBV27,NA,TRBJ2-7,TGTGCCAGCAGTCCCTCCGAGGGTCGTGCCTACGAGCAGTACTTC,CASSPSEGRAYEQYF
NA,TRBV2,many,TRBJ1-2,TGTGCCAGCAGTGAAAGGACAGTCTATGGCTACACCTTC,CASSERTVYGYTF
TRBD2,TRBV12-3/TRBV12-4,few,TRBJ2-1,TGTGCCAGCAGATCAAACATAGGCAGGACTAGCGGGAGTTCCTCCTACAATGAGCAGTTCTTC,CASRSNIGRTSGSSSYNEQFF
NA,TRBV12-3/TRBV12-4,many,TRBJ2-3,TGTGCCAGCAGAGCTTTAGTAGGAGATACGCAGTATTTT,CASRALVGDTQYF
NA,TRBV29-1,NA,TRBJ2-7,TGCAGCGTTGCGGGGGGCAATATGCGGGACGAGCAGTACTTC,CSVAGGNMRDEQYF
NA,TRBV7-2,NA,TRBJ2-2,TGTGCCAGCAGTCGTAGCGTTCGGGAGCTGTTTTTT,CASSRSVRELFF
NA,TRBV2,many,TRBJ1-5,TGTGCCAGCAGCCAAAAAAAAAATAATCAGCCCCAGCATTTT,CASSQKKNNQPQHF